The 19 T cell receptor beta chains in this list originate from one sample, sequenced in a study of T-cell reconstitution after alpha-beta-depleted transplantation in children. Preparation of the TCRbeta library involved a method that used unique molecular identifiers. TCRdb re-called the PCR reads through MiXCR, storing one row per CDR3 protein. Altogether 250,000 to 300,000 distinct CDR3 sequences are present, about 10% being singletons, with the ten largest covering 10%. The sample was PBMCs from the stem cell graft donor, taken from the stem cell graft. The receptors originated from a human donor who donated a stem cell graft to a child with SCID.

This chain connects TRBV20-1 to TRBJ2-1; weak D call: TRBD2 (5 bases). CDR1 DFQATT and CDR2 SNEGSKA come from the germline V gene (reference sequence). Deletions cut 6 bases from V and 4 bases from J, with 13 bases between. The CDR3 runs to 13 residues. The CDR3 reads CSAWTPDYNEQFF. In nucleotides, the CDR3 is TGCAGTGCCTGGACTCCTGATTACAATGAGCAGTTCTTC.

There are a few counts of this clonotype. The chain combines TRBV18 with TRBJ2-1; D unresolved. Germline V gene data show CDR1 as KGHSH and CDR2 as LQKENI. The CDR3 length is 13 residues. Trimming pared 0 bases from V and 6 bases from J, leaving 6 bases between. The CDR3 DNA sequence: TGTGCCAGCTCACCACCAGGCTTCAATGAGCAGTTCTTC. This translates into CASSPPGFNEQFF.

This clonotype has just a few counts. The CDR3 here is CASSVGIKDTQYF. The CDR3 coding sequence is TGCGCCAGCAGTGTAGGGATTAAGGATACGCAGTATTTT. V usage is TRBV10-1 and J usage is TRBJ2-3; D is undetermined. V was cut by 4 bases and J by 6 bases, with 11 bases left in between. CDR3 length: 13 amino acids. CDR1 and CDR2 from the germline V gene are WNHNN and SYGVQD (reference sequence).

This clonotype was seen more than once but under ten times. The chain employs TRBV24-1 and TRBJ2-2; unclear D gene. This CDR3 region has 12 residues. Trimming pared 5 bases from V and 3 bases from J, leaving 3 bases between. Germline V gene sequence: CDR1 KGHDR, CDR2 SFDVKD. CDR3 residues: CATSGDTGELFF. The CDR3 coding sequence is TGTGCCACCAGTGGGGACACCGGGGAGCTGTTTTTT.

The chain couples TRBV12-3 or TRBV12-4 to TRBJ1-3; no reliable D call. Deletions cut 3 bases from V and 7 bases from J, with 10 bases between. The CDR3 runs to 13 residues. The CDR3 reads CASSFVVGNTIYF. The CDR3 DNA follows: TGTGCCAGCAGTTTCGTAGTAGGGAACACCATATATTTT.

This clonotype has just a few counts. V gene TRBV2 combines with J gene TRBJ1-1, with D hard to call. Germline assignment: CDR1 SNHLY and CDR2 FYNNEI. V lost 2 bases and J lost 5, with 12 bases in between. This CDR3 comprises 14 residues. CDR3 coding DNA: TGTGCCAGCAGTGAACTCGGGGAGAAAACTGAAGCTTTCTTT. Translated: CASSELGEKTEAFF.

CDR3 region: CASSFRTLSSYEQYF. The DNA for the CDR3 is TGTGCCAGCAGCTTTAGGACACTCTCATCCTACGAGCAGTACTTC. The chain has TRBV7-2 and TRBJ2-7; perhaps TRBD1 as D (5 bases). Between the trimmed V and J ends, which lost 3 bases and 1 base, there was a span of 13 bases. The CDR3 is 15 residues long. CDR1 SGHTA and CDR2 FQGNSA come from the germline V gene.

This clonotype was counted only a few times. The chain recombines TRBV6-6 with TRBJ1-1, with D hard to call. V shed 7 bases and J shed 7 bases, with 16 bases lying between them. Germline loops: CDR1 MNHNY, CDR2 SVGAGI (reference sequence). The CDR3 covers 13 residues. This CDR3 reads CASNKDRGGEAFF. In DNA form, the CDR3 reads TGTGCCAGCAATAAGGACCGGGGAGGTGAAGCTTTCTTT.

J is TRBJ1-5 and V is TRBV5-4; weak D call: TRBD1 (6 bases). Per germline, CDR1 SGHNT and CDR2 YYREEE (reference sequence). CDR3 length equals 14 residues. Trimming shortened V by 0 bases and J by 8 bases, and 12 bases separated the two germline ends. This CDR3 reads CASSLDGGRKPQHF. CDR3 nucleotides: TGTGCCAGCAGCTTGGATGGGGGGCGCAAGCCCCAGCATTTT. Full variable domain (outside the CDR3, taken from reference TRBV5-4 and TRBJ1-5): ETGVTQSPTHLIKTRGQQVTLRCSSQSGHNTVSWYQQALGQGPQFIFQYYREEENGRGNFPPRFSGLQFPNYSSELNVNALELDDSALYLCASSLDGGRKPQHFGDGTRLSIL.

Concerning this clonotype: One base away lies a much larger clone, so this may be a sequencing read error. This chain uses TRBV11-2 with TRBJ2-3; 7 nucleotides align to TRBD1. CDR3 length: 15 residues. Per germline, CDR1 SGHAT and CDR2 FQNNGV. CDR3 in DNA: TGTGCCAGCAGCTACCTTTCTCGAGGGACAGATAAGCAGTATTTT. Translating it yields CASSYLSRGTDKQYF.

This clonotype was counted a single time. This chain connects TRBV10-1 to TRBJ2-7; possible D gene TRBD1, 6 bases. CDR3 length: 12 amino acids. The V and J ends lost 5 bases and 6 bases respectively, with 11 bases between them. Per the germline V gene, CDR1 is WNHNN and CDR2 is SYGVQD (reference sequence). CDR3: CASSKGQSEQYF. DNA for the CDR3: TGCGCCAGCAGTAAAGGACAGTCCGAGCAGTACTTC.

J is TRBJ2-7 and V is TRBV12-3 or TRBV12-4, with D perhaps matching TRBD2 (5 bases). V was trimmed by 2 bases and J by 6 bases, leaving 14 bases between them. There are 14 residues in the CDR3. Here the CDR3 DNA reads TGTGCCAGCAGTTTAATCGGGGAAGCCTGCGAGCAGTACTTC. It encodes CASSLIGEACEQYF.

Only a few counts were recorded for this clonotype. The chain links TRBV5-1 to TRBJ1-2; D remains unclear. V was cut by 4 bases and J by 2 bases, with 12 bases left in between. The CDR3 runs 14 residues. CDR1 is SGHRS and CDR2 is YFSETQ in the germline V gene. The CDR3 is CASSPQYGNYGYTF. CDR3 nucleotides: TGCGCCAGCAGCCCTCAGTACGGGAACTATGGCTACACCTTC.

This sequence joins TRBV29-1 and TRBJ2-5, with 7 bases matching TRBD1. The CDR3 contains 12 residues. Per the germline V gene, CDR1 is SQVTM and CDR2 is ANQGSEA. V lost 7 bases to trimming and J lost 3 bases; unmatched junction nucleotides: 5. Here the CDR3 DNA reads TGCAGCGGCCGACAGGGAGAAGAGACCCAGTACTTC. Translated: CSGRQGEETQYF.

This clonotype was seen a few times. This chain links TRBV9 with TRBJ2-1; D remains ambiguous. Germline loops: CDR1 SGDLS, CDR2 YYNGEE. CDR3 length: 15 residues. The V end was cut by 0 bases, the J end by 5 bases, with 12 bases between. The CDR3, as DNA: TGTGCCAGCAGCGTAGGCGGTGGCGGAGACAATGAGCAGTTCTTC. This sequence encodes CASSVGGGGDNEQFF.

This clonotype was detected only a few times. The chain links TRBV12-3 or TRBV12-4 to TRBJ2-2; D may match TRBD1 or TRBD2 (6 bases each). V was pared by 1 base and J by 7 bases, with 19 bases between. This CDR3 contains 17 residues. The CDR3 DNA reads as TGTGCCAGCAGTTTAGTTTTGTCTGGGGGGCCTGGCGGGGAGCTGTTTTTT. It codes for CASSLVLSGGPGGELFF.

The chain is built from TRBV5-1 and TRBJ1-1; D is possibly TRBD1 (6 bases). Trimming took 4 bases from V and 7 from J, leaving 17 bases between them. This CDR3 has 14 amino acids. Per the germline V gene, CDR1 is SGHRS and CDR2 is YFSETQ. CDR3 residues: CASSIGGGVGEAFF. In DNA, the CDR3 is TGCGCCAGCAGCATCGGCGGGGGCGTGGGTGAAGCTTTCTTT.

This clonotype was seen a handful of times. J is TRBJ2-7 and V is TRBV7-8; D unresolved. This CDR3 is built from 14 residues. Germline values: CDR1 SGHVS, CDR2 FQNEAQ. V lost 6 bases and J 1 base, leaving 13 bases between the germline ends. DNA of the CDR3: TGTGCCAGCAGTTTAACAGAGGAATCCTACGAGCAGTACTTC. It yields the protein CASSLTEESYEQYF.

As DNA, the CDR3 is TGCAGTGCTAGTACTGGGACTAGCGGCCACAATGAGCAGTTCTTC. Its protein is CSASTGTSGHNEQFF. The V and J genes are TRBV20-1 and TRBJ2-1, with 11 bases fitting TRBD2. The CDR3 is 15 amino acids. Germline CDR1 DFQATT, CDR2 SNEGSKA (reference sequence). Trimming took 3 bases from V and 5 from J; bases not matched to a gene: 6.